This T cell receptor beta chain emerged from a study of blood T cell dynamics during melanoma immunotherapy. Indicated time point: pre-treatment baseline. Samples come from before therapy and from week 3 after the first blockade cycle. Response was assessed by RECIST 1.1 at 12 weeks, except a couple of rapid progressors. TCRdb's table, derived via immunoSEQ multiplex PCR, lists solely in-frame clones and lacks some. Of about 15,000 clones in the sample, 85% were seen once. Study-level findings and limits: Disease-control patients' PBMC repertoires became either more clonal or more diverse at W3.

The V and J ends lost 5 bases and 5 bases respectively, with 18 bases between them. This CDR3 comprises 14 residues. The germline V gene encodes CDR1 SQVTM and CDR2 ANQGSEA. With regard to this clone: No antigen is known for it.

The sample here was blood, taken from a patient treated with checkpoint blockade. This chain links TRBV29-1 with TRBJ2-5; a weak D match, TRBD1 (6 bases). This clonotype was obtained from a human donor with melanoma. CDR3 amino acids: CSVTGTPEWETQYF. DNA for the CDR3: TGCAGCGTTACGGGGACACCGGAGTGGGAGACCCAGTACTTC.